This T cell receptor (beta chain) was profiled in a study of blood T cell repertoires in COVID-19. The overall study: Acute-phase and convalescent COVID-19 samples originated in the United States, Italy and Spain.

As processed by the authors: Scientists estimated how many nucleated cells there were by amplifying reference gene primers. Repertoires were generated with immunoSEQ multiplex PCR, while TCRdb's copy carries only in-frame clones and drops some. V and J calls plus clone size are reproduced from that table; the DNA served to infer D and trimming. The sample has about 300,000 clones; about 91% are singletons. The germline CDR1 and CDR2 sequences are SGHVS and FQNEAQ. Trimming took 5 bases from V and 7 from J; bases not matched to a gene: 4. This CDR3 has 13 residues. The sequence was collected from a woman aged 25 to 39 who had recovered from COVID-19. The V call is TRBV7-8, the J call TRBJ2-2; 7 bases map to TRBD1. Sequencing was performed on peripheral blood. CDR3 sequence: CASSQGQYGELFF. In nucleotides, the CDR3 is TGTGCCAGCAGCCAGGGACAGTACGGGGAGCTGTTTTTT.